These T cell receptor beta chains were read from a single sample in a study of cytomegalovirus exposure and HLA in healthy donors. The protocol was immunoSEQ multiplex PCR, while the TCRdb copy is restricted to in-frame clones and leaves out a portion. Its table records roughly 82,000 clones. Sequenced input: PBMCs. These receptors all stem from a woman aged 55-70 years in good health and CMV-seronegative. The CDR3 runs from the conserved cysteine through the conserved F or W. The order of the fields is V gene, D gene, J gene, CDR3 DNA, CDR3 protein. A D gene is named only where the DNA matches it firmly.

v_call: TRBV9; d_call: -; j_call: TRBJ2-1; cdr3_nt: TGTGCCAGCAGCTCGAAAGGGGGAGCGGCGTACAATGAGCAGTTCTTC; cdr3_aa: CASSSKGGAAYNEQFF
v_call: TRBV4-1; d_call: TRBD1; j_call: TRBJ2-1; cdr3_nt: TGCGCCAGCAGCCAAGATCTAAGACAGGGGGCTGTTGATGAGCAGTTCTTC; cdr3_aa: CASSQDLRQGAVDEQFF
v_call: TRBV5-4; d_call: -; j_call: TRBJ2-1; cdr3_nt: TGTGCCAGCAGCTTGGGTTTGAGCTCCTACAATGAGCAGTTCTTC; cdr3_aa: CASSLGLSSYNEQFF
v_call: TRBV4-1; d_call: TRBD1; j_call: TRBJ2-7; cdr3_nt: TGCGCCAGCAGCCTTGCGACGGGACAGGGAAACTACGAGCAGTACTTC; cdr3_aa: CASSLATGQGNYEQYF
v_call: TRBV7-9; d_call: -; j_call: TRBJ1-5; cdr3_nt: TGTGCCAGCAGCTTAGGGCCAGGGGTCAATCAGCCCCAGCATTTT; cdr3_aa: CASSLGPGVNQPQHF
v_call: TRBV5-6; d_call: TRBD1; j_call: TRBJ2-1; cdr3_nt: TGTGCCAGCAGCTTGGTAGGTGGACAGGGGGCTTTAAATGAGCAGTTCTTC; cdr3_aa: CASSLVGGQGALNEQFF
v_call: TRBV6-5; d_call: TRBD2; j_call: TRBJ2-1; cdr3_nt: TGTGCCAGCAGAGATAGGACTAGCGGGAACAATGAGCAGTTCTTC; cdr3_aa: CASRDRTSGNNEQFF
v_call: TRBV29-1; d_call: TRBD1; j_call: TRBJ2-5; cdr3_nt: TGCAGCGTTGGGGGACAGCAAGAGACCCAGTACTTC; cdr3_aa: CSVGGQQETQYF
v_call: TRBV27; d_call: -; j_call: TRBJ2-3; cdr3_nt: TGTGCCAGCAGTTTGGAGGGGAAACGGGGGGCCGTCACAGATACGCAGTATTTT; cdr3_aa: CASSLEGKRGAVTDTQYF
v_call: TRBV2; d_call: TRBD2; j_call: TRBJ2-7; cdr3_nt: TGTGCCGCGGGGGGATCCTACGAGCAGTACTTC; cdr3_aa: CAAGGSYEQYF
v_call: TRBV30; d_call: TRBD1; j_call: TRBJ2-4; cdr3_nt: TGTGCCTGGACCCCCGGGACAGGGGGCTTGAGGTCGGACATTCAGTACTTC; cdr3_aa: CAWTPGTGGLRSDIQYF
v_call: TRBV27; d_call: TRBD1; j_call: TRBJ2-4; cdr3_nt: TGTGCCAGCAGTTTAGGACAGGGTGGCTCCAAAAACATTCAGTACTTC; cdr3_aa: CASSLGQGGSKNIQYF
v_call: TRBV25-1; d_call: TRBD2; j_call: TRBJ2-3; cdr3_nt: TGTGCCAGCAGTGCAGGACTAGCGGGAGCAGATACGCAGTATTTT; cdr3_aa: CASSAGLAGADTQYF
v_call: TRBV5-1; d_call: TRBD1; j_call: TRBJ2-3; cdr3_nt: TGCGCCAGCAGCCCAGGGACAGGGGGCGCAGATACGCAGTATTTT; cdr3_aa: CASSPGTGGADTQYF
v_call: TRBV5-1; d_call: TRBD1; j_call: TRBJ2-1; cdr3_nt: TGCGCCAGCAGCTTGGAGGGACAGTACAATGAGCAGTTCTTC; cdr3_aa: CASSLEGQYNEQFF
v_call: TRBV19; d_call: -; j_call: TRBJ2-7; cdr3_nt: TGTGCCAGTAGTTCCCGCCCGAGGGGGATAGGCTACGAGCAGTACTTC; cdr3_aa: CASSSRPRGIGYEQYF
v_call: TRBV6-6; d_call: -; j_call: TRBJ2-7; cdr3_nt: TGTGCCAGCAGTTCTGTCCGGGGGTCTGGCGAGCAGTACTTC; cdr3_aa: CASSSVRGSGEQYF
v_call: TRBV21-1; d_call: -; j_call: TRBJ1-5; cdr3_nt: TGTGCCAGCAGCAAGGAGGGAGCCCACCATAGCAATCAGCCCCAGCATTTT; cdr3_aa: CASSKEGAHHSNQPQHF
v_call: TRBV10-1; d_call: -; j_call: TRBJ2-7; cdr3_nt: TGCGCCAGTACCCGGGGTTTCGAGTCCTACGAGCAGTACTTC; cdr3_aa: CASTRGFESYEQYF
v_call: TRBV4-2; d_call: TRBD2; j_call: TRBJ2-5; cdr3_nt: TGTGCCAGCAGCCAAGACCGGACTAGCGGGAGTGAGACCCAGTACTTC; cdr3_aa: CASSQDRTSGSETQYF
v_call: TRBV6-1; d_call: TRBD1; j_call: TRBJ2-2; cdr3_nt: TGTGCCAGCAGTGTAGCCGGGACAGCGTATAGCTCGAACACCGGGGAGCTGTTTTTT; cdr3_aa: CASSVAGTAYSSNTGELFF
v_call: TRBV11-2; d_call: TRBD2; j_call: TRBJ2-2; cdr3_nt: TGTGCCAGCAGCTTAGTTCGTGTAGCGGGATACGGGGAGCTGTTTTTT; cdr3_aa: CASSLVRVAGYGELFF
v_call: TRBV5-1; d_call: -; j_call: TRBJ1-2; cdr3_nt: TGCGCCAGCAGCCCAGGGGTTGTGCAGACGCTGAACTATGGCTACACCTTC; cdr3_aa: CASSPGVVQTLNYGYTF
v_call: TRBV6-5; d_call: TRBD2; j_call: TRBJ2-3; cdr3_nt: TGTGCCAGCAGTTCCCTAGCGGGAGGATACACAGATACGCAGTATTTT; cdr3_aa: CASSSLAGGYTDTQYF
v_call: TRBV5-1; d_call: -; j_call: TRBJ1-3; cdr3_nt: TGCGCCAGCAGCTTGGATCCTGTTAGCTCTGGAAACACCATATATTTT; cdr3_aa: CASSLDPVSSGNTIYF
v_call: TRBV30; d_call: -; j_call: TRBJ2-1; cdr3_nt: TGTGCCTGGAGTGTAAGCACAGCCTACAATGAGCAGTTCTTC; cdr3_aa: CAWSVSTAYNEQFF
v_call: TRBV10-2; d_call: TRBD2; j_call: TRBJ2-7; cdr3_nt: TGCGCCAGCAGAAGGACTAGCGACTACTACGAGCAGTACTTC; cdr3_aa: CASRRTSDYYEQYF
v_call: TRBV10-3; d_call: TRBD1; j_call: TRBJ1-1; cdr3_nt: TGTGCCATCAGTCAATCTGGACAGGGGAACACTGAAGCTTTCTTT; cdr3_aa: CAISQSGQGNTEAFF
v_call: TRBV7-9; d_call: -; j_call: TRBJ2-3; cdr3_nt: TGTGCCAGCATCCAGGGATCTAGCACAGATACGCAGTATTTT; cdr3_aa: CASIQGSSTDTQYF
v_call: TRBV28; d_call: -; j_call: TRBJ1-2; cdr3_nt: TGTGCCAGCAGTCCCAGCGGGATTGGGGCTCCCTCAAGCTACACCTTC; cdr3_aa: CASSPSGIGAPSSYTF
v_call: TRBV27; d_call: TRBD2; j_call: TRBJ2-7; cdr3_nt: TGTGCCAGCAGTCGAGCTCCGCCGGGGCTAGCGGGAAACTACGAGCAGTACTTC; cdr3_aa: CASSRAPPGLAGNYEQYF
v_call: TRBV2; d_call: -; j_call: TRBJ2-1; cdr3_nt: TGTGCCAGCAGTGCCCCACCCGGGTTCCGTTCCTACAATGAGCAGTTCTTC; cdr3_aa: CASSAPPGFRSYNEQFF
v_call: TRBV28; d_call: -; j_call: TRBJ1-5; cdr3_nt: TGTGCCAGCAGTTTAACGGCGGGGACCCAGCCCCAGCATTTT; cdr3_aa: CASSLTAGTQPQHF
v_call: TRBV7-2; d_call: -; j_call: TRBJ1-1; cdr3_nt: TGTGCCAGCAGCTTTCAACTTAACACTGAAGCTTTCTTT; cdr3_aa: CASSFQLNTEAFF
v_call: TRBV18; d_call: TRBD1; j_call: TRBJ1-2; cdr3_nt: TGTGCCAGCTCACCAGGGGGGGACAGGGCCCTAAACTATGGCTACACCTTC; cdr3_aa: CASSPGGDRALNYGYTF
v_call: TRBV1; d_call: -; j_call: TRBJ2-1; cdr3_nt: TGCACCAGCAGCCCACCGGGGACTAGCGGGAGAGTTGAGTTCTTC; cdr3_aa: CTSSPPGTSGRVEFF